Listed below are T cell receptor beta chains from one sample, sequenced in a study of spatial heterogeneity in lung cancer. One entry per CDR3 protein results from TCRdb running MiXCR on the 5' RACE reads. The repertoire holds under 40,000 distinct CDR3 sequences, with roughly 4.9% as singletons. The sample was PBMCs, taken at surgery. These TCRs come from a female donor with early-stage non-small cell lung cancer. Each CDR3 is given with its conserved first and last residue. The order of the fields is J gene, clone size, D gene, V gene, CDR3 protein, CDR3 DNA. D genes are given only for firm matches. A row's size may be missing; if present it is once, few, many or a size class.

TRBJ2-7 few . TRBV18 CASSLLEEQYF TGTGCCAGCTCACTTTTAGAGGAGCAGTACTTC
TRBJ2-3 few . TRBV7-9 CASSSPGQIGTDTQYF TGTGCCAGCAGCTCCCCGGGGCAGATCGGCACAGATACGCAGTATTTT
TRBJ1-4 many TRBD1 TRBV5-1 CASSAGQDYEKLFF TGCGCCAGCAGCGCCGGACAGGACTATGAAAAACTGTTTTTT
TRBJ2-3 many TRBD1 TRBV5-4 CASSRGQGATDTQYF TGTGCCAGCAGCCGGGGACAGGGGGCTACAGATACGCAGTATTTT
TRBJ1-2 . . TRBV14 CASSQDLGGYGYTF TGTGCCAGCAGCCAAGACCTAGGCGGCTATGGCTACACCTTC
TRBJ1-2 few . TRBV6-2/TRBV6-3 CASSSFQGDYGYTF TGTGCCAGCAGTTCCTTTCAGGGAGACTATGGCTACACCTTC
TRBJ2-1 many TRBD2 TRBV4-3 CASSQDSGGVPYNEQFF TGCGCCAGCAGCCAAGATAGCGGGGGTGTGCCCTACAATGAGCAGTTCTTC
TRBJ2-7 many . TRBV29-1 CSVDDGAGEQYF TGCAGCGTTGATGACGGGGCCGGGGAGCAGTACTTC
TRBJ2-3 many . TRBV18 CASSPRTGIRDTQYF TGTGCCAGCTCACCCAGGACGGGGATTCGAGATACGCAGTATTTT
TRBJ1-1 many TRBD1 TRBV5-1 CASSLVIGTGDMNTEAFF TGCGCCAGCAGCTTGGTTATCGGGACAGGGGACATGAACACTGAAGCTTTCTTT
TRBJ2-3 many . TRBV5-1 CASRKSTDTQYF TGCGCCAGCAGAAAAAGCACAGATACGCAGTATTTT
TRBJ2-1 . . TRBV7-2 CASSPGTLSNEQFF TGTGCCAGCAGCCCCGGGACCCTTAGCAATGAGCAGTTCTTC
TRBJ1-5 many TRBD1 TRBV20-1 CSARTGGGNQPQHF TGCAGTGCTCGGACAGGGGGTGGCAATCAGCCCCAGCATTTT
TRBJ2-7 many . TRBV5-6 CASSWGTTYEQYF TGTGCCAGCAGCTGGGGGACAACCTACGAGCAGTACTTC
TRBJ2-7 many . TRBV12-5 CASGGGHQEPSPTRRYEQYF TGTGCTAGTGGGGGCGGACATCAGGAGCCCTCCCCTACGAGGCGCTACGAGCAGTACTTC
TRBJ1-5 . . TRBV20-1 CSAESGVASNQPQHF TGCAGTGCCGAATCCGGGGTGGCTAGCAATCAGCCCCAGCATTTT
TRBJ1-1 . . TRBV4-2 CASSQDQKAFF TGTGCCAGCAGCCAGGACCAAAAGGCTTTCTTT
TRBJ2-3 many . TRBV9 CASSVVWWSDTQYF TGTGCCAGCAGCGTAGTATGGTGGTCAGATACGCAGTATTTT
TRBJ2-5 many . TRBV20-1 CSALTGTQETQYF TGCAGTGCCCTTACGGGGACGCAGGAGACCCAGTACTTC
TRBJ2-7 . TRBD2 TRBV20-1 CSARRLAGTYEQYF TGCAGTGCTCGCCGACTAGCGGGGACCTACGAGCAGTACTTC
TRBJ1-1 many . TRBV12-3/TRBV12-4 CASSLFESTEAFF TGTGCCAGCAGTTTATTCGAGAGCACTGAAGCTTTCTTT
TRBJ2-2 few TRBD2 TRBV25-1 CASNGGGLRTGELFF TGTGCCAGCAACGGCGGGGGGCTGAGAACCGGGGAGCTGTTTTTT
TRBJ1-1 few . TRBV20-1 CSARPGGNTEAFF TGCAGTGCTAGGCCGGGGGGGAACACTGAAGCTTTCTTT